Here is one T cell receptor (beta chain) with its context. V dropped 3 bases and J dropped 5 bases, with 13 bases sitting between them. The CDR3 is 15 residues long. The V gene's germline CDR1 is ENHRY and CDR2 SYGVKD. This record comes from a study of cytomegalovirus exposure and HLA in healthy donors. The PCR ran on 60 Vbeta and 13 Jbeta primers. Produced via immunoSEQ multiplex PCR; TCRdb's table is partial and in-frame only. The repertoire holds some 130,000 clones, with 74% as singletons. The chain uses TRBV10-3 and TRBJ2-2; D perhaps matches TRBD2 (7 bases). This clonotype originated in a woman between 50 and 59 years old in good health and CMV-seropositive. Input material: PBMCs. For the CDR3, the DNA is TGTGCCATCAGTGAAATGGGGGGGCAAACCGGGGAGCTGTTTTTT. Amino acid sequence: CAISEMGGQTGELFF.